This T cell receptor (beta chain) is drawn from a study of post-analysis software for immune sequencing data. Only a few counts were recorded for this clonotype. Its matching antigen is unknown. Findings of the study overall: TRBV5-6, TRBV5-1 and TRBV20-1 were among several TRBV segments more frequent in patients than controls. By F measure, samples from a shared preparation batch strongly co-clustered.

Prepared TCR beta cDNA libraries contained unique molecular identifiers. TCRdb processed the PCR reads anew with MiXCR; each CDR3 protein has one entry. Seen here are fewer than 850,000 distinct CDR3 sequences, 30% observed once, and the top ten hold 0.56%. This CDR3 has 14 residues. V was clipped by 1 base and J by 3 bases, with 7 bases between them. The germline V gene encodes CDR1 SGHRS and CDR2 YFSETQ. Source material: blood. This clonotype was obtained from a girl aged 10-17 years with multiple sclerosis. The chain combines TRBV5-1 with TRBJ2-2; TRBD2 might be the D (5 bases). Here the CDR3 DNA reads TGCGCCAGCAGCTTGTCGAGGGACACCGGGGAGCTGTTTTTT. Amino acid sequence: CASSLSRDTGELFF.